This TCR beta chain was identified in a study of memory CD4+ T cells and cytomegalovirus serostatus. CDR3 length: 17 amino acids. The V gene lost 1 base and the J gene lost 5 bases, with 18 bases spanning the gap. Germline assignment: CDR1 SEHNR and CDR2 FQNEAQ (reference sequence). Study processing details: After removing out-of-frame reads, 2 million to 2.5 million distinct TCRbeta sequences remained. Sequencing was performed with immunoSEQ multiplex PCR; in TCRdb, only in-frame clones are kept and a portion is missing. Clone size and V and J calls were adopted from that table, with D and trimming inferred from the DNA. The sample has about 96,000 clones, about 80% seen once. The sort gate was single viable CD3+CD4+CD8-CD45RO+ cells for memory CD4+ T cells.

V gene TRBV7-9 combines with J gene TRBJ2-1, with D unclear. The material sequenced was memory CD4+ T cells from blood. This clonotype originated in an adult in good health and CMV-seropositive. CDR3 amino acids: CASSLVGSSYQHNEQFF. Here the CDR3 DNA reads TGTGCCAGCAGCTTAGTGGGCTCCTCCTACCAACACAATGAGCAGTTCTTC.